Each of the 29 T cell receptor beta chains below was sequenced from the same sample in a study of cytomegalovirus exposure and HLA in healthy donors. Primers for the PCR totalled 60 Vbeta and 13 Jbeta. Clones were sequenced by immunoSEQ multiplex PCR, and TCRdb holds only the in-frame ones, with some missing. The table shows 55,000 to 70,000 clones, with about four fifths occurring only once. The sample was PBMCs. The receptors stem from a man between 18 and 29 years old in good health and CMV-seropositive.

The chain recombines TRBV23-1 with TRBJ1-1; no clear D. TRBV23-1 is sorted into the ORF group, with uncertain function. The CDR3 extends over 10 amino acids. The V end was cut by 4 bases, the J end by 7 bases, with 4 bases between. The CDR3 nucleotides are TGCGCCAGCAGTCGACATGAAGCTTTCTTT. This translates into CASSRHEAFF.

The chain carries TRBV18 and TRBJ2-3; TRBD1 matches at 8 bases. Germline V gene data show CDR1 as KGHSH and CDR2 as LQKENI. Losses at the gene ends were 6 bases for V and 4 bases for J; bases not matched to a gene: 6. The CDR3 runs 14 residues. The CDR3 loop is CASSLDRGPDTQYF. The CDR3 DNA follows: TGTGCCAGCTCGCTCGACAGGGGCCCAGATACGCAGTATTTT. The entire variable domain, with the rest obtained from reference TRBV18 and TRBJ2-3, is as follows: NAGVMQNPRHLVRRRGQEARLRCSPMKGHSHVYWYRQLPEEGLKFMVYLQKENIIDESGMPKERFSAEFPKEGPSILRIQQVVRGDSAAYFCASSLDRGPDTQYFGPGTRLTVL.

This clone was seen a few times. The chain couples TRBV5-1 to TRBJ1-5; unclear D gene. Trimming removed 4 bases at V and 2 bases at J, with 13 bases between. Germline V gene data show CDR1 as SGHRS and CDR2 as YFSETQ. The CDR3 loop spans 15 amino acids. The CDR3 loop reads CASSPGVVGNQPQHF. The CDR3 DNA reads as TGCGCCAGCAGCCCCGGGGTGGTGGGCAATCAGCCCCAGCATTTT.

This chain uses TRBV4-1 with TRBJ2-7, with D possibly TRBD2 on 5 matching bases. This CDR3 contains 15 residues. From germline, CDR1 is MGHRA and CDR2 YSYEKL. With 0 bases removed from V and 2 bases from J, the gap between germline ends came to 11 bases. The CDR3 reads CASSQEGVRAYEQYF. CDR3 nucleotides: TGCGCCAGCAGCCAAGAAGGCGTGAGGGCCTACGAGCAGTACTTC.

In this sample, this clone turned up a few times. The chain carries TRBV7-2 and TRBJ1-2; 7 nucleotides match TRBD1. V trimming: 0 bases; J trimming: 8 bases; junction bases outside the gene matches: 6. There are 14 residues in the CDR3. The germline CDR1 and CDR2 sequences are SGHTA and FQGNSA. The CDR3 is CASSLARGPGGYTF. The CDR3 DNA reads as TGTGCCAGCAGCTTAGCTAGGGGGCCGGGGGGCTACACCTTC.

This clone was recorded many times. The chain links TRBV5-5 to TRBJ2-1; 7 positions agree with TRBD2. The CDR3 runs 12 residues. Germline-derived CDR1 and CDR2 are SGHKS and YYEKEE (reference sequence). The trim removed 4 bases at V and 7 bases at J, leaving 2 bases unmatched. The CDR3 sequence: CASSPAGNEQFF. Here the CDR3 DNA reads TGTGCCAGCAGCCCAGCGGGGAATGAGCAGTTCTTC.

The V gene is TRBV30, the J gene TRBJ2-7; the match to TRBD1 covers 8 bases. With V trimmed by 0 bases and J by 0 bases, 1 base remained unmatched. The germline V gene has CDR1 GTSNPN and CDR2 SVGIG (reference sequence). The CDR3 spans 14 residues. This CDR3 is CAWSVGTGSYEQYF. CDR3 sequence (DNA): TGTGCCTGGAGTGTTGGGACAGGCTCCTACGAGCAGTACTTC.

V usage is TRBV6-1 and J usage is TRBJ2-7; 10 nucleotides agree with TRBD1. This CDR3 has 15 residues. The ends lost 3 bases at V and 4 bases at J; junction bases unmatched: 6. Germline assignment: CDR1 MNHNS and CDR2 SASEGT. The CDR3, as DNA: TGTGCCAGCAGTGAGGTGACAGGGGGCATGTACGAGCAGTACTTC. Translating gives CASSEVTGGMYEQYF.

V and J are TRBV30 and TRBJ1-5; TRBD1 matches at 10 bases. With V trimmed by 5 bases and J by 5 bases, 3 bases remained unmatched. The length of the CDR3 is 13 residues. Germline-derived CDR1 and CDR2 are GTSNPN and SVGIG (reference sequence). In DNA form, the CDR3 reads TGTGCCTGGGACAGGGGGCGAGATCAGCCCCAGCATTTT. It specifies CAWDRGRDQPQHF.

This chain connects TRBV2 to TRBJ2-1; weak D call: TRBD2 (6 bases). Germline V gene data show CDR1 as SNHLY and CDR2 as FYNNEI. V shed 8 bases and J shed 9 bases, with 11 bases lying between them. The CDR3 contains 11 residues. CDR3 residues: CASQMGGEQFF. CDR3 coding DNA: TGTGCCAGCCAGATGGGGGGTGAGCAGTTCTTC.

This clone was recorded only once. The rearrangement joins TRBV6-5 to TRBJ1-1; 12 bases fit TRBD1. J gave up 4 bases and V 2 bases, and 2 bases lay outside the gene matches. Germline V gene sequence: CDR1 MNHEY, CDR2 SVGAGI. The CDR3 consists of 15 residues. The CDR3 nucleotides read TGTGCCAGCAGTTACGGGACAGGGGGCGGCACTGAAGCTTTCTTT. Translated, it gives CASSYGTGGGTEAFF.

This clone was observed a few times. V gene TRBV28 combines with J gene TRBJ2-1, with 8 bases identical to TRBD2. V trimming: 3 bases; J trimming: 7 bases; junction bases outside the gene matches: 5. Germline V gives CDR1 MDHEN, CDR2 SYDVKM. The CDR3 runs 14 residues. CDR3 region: CASSFRGGGNEQFF. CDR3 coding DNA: TGTGCCAGCAGTTTTCGGGGCGGGGGGAATGAGCAGTTCTTC.

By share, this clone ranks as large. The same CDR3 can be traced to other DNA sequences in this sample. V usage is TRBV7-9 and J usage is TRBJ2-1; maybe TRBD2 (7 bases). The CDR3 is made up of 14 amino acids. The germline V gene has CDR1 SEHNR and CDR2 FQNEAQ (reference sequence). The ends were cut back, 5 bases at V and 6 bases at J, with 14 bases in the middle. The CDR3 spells CASSGEGGGNEQFF. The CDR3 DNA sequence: TGTGCCAGCAGCGGGGAAGGGGGGGGCAATGAGCAGTTCTTC.

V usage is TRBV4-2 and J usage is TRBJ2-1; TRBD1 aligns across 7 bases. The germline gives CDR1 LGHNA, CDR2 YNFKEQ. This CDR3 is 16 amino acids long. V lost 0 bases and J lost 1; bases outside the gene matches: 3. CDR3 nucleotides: TGTGCCAGCAGCCAAGATCTCAGGGGGTCCTACAATGAGCAGTTCTTC. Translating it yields CASSQDLRGSYNEQFF.

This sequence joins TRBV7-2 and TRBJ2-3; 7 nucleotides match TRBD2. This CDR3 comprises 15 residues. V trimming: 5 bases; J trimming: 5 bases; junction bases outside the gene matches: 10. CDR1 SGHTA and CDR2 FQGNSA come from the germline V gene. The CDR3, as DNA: TGTGCCAGCAGCCTCAAGGCGGGAGATGTAGATACGCAGTATTTT. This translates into CASSLKAGDVDTQYF.

The CDR3 spells CASSLRPGGSQETQYF. The CDR3 coding sequence is TGTGCCAGCAGCCTTCGGCCGGGGGGGAGCCAAGAGACCCAGTACTTC. V gene TRBV5-4 combines with J gene TRBJ2-5, with 8 bases lining up with TRBD2. With 4 bases clipped from V and 1 base from J, the junction kept 9 bases outside the gene matches. CDR3 length: 16 amino acids. CDR1 is SGHNT and CDR2 is YYREEE in the germline V gene (reference sequence).

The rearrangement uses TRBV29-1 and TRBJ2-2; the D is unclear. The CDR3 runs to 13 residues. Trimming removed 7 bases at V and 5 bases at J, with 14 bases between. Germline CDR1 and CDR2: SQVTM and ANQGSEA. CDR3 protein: CSGQDLVTGELFF. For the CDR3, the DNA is TGCAGCGGCCAAGACCTAGTGACCGGGGAGCTGTTTTTT.

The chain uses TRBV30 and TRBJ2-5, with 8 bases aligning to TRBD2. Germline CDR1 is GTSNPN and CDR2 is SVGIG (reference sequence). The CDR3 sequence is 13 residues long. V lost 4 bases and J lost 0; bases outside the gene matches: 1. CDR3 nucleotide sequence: TGTGCCTGGACGGGGGGGTACCAAGAGACCCAGTACTTC. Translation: CAWTGGYQETQYF.

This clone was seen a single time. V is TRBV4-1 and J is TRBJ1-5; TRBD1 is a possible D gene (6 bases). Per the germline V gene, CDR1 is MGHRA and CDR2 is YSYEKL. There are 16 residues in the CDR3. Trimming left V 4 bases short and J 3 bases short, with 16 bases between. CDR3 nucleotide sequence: TGCGCCAGCAGCCCCTTCATGGACAGCTTCAATCAGCCCCAGCATTTT. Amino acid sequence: CASSPFMDSFNQPQHF.

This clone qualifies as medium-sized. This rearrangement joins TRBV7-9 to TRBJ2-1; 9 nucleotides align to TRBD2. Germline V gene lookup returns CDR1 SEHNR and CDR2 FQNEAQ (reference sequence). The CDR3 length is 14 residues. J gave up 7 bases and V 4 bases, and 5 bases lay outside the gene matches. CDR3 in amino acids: CASSSSGTGNEQFF. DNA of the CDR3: TGTGCCAGCAGCTCTAGCGGGACGGGAAATGAGCAGTTCTTC.

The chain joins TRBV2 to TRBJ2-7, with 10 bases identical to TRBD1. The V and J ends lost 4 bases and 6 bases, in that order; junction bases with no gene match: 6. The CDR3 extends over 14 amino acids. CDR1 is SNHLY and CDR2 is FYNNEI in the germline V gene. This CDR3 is CASSVGQGLGEQYF. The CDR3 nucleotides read TGTGCCAGCAGTGTGGGACAGGGGCTTGGCGAGCAGTACTTC.

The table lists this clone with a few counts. Written as DNA, the CDR3 is TGTGCCAGCAGCCGAGCCCCCGAGACCCAGTACTTC. It yields the protein CASSRAPETQYF. The chain joins TRBV7-9 to TRBJ2-5; D remains ambiguous. In germline, CDR1 is SEHNR, CDR2 FQNEAQ (reference sequence). The germline V and J ends were trimmed by 5 bases and 5 bases, with 9 bases remaining between them. The CDR3 is 12 residues long. The full variable domain, in which reference TRBV7-9 and TRBJ2-5 provide the parts outside the CDR3, is DTGVSQNPRHKITKRGQNVTFRCDPISEHNRLYWYRQTLGQGPEFLTYFQNEAQLEKSRLLSDRFSAERPKGSFSTLEIQRTEQGDSAMYLCASSRAPETQYFGPGTRLLVL.

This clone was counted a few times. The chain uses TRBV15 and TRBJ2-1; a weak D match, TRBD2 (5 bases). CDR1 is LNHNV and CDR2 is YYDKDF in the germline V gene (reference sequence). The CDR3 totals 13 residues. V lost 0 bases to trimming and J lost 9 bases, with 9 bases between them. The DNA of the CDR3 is TGTGCCACCAGCAGAGAAACTAGGAGTGAGCAGTTCTTC. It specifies CATSRETRSEQFF.

The CDR3 loop reads CASSRRMGGNTIYF. The CDR3 DNA reads TGTGCCAGCAGCCGCAGGATGGGTGGAAACACCATATATTTT. The J gene is TRBJ1-3, the V gene TRBV6-5; no clear D. The germline V gene has CDR1 MNHEY and CDR2 SVGAGI. CDR3 length equals 14 residues. The germline V and J ends were trimmed by 6 bases and 3 bases, with 12 bases remaining between them.

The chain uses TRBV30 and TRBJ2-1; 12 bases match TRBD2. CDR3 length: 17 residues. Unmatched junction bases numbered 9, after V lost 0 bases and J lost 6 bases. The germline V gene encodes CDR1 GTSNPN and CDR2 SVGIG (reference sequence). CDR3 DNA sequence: TGTGCCTGGAGTGTAGAACGGTCTAGCGGGGGGGCCAATGAGCAGTTCTTC. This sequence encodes CAWSVERSSGGANEQFF. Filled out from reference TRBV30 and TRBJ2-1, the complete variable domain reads SQTIHQWPATLVQPVGSPLSLECTVEGTSNPNLYWYRQAAGRGLQLLFYSVGIGQISSEVPQNLSASRPQDRQFILSSKKLLLSDSGFYLCAWSVERSSGGANEQFFGPGTRLTVL.

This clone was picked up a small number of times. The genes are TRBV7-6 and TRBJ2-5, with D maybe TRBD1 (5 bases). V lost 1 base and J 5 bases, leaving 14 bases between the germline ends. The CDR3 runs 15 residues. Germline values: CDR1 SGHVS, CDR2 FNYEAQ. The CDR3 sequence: CASSLESGRMETQYF. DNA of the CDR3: TGTGCCAGCAGCTTAGAGTCAGGGCGAATGGAGACCCAGTACTTC.

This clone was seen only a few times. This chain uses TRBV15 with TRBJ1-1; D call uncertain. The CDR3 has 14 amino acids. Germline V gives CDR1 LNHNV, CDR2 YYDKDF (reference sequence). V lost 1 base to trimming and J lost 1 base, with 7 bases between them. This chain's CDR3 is CATSRVAQNTEAFF. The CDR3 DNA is TGTGCCACCAGCAGAGTAGCGCAGAACACTGAAGCTTTCTTT.

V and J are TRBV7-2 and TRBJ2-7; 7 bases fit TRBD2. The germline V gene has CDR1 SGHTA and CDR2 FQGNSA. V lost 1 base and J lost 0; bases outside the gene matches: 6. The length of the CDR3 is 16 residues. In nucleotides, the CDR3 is TGTGCCAGCAGCTTAGACGGGGGGAGCCTCTCCTACGAGCAGTACTTC. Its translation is CASSLDGGSLSYEQYF.

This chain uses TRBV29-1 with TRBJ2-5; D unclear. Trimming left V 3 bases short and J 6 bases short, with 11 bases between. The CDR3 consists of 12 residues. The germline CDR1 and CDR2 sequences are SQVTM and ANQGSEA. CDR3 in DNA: TGCAGCGTTGAGGAGTCATTGAAGACCCAGTACTTC. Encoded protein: CSVEESLKTQYF.